The 4 T cell receptor delta chains given below trace back to one sample, sequenced in a study of γδ T cells in repeated Plasmodium falciparum infection. TCRdb repeated clone calling on the multiplex PCR reads with CATT. Of 90,000 to 95,000 delta-chain clones in the sample, approximately 1% are singletons; the top ten hold just under 10%. Gammadelta T cells were flow-sorted from PBMC into Vgamma9/Vdelta2+ and Vdelta2-negative populations for bulk analysis. The sequencing input was gamma-delta T cells from blood. Receptors originate from a pool of human donors (malaria-infected and uninfected, not separated).

This clone was observed a handful of times. TCRdb has a much larger clone's protein, which differs at residue 4 from the translation of this DNA, likely because of a read error; what is shown is the protein translated from the DNA. The J gene is TRDJ1, the V gene TRDV2, with 8 bases lining up with TRDD3. The J gene comes from matching the DNA to germline here; TCRdb lacks it. The CDR3 is 18 amino acids. The germline CDR1 and CDR2 sequences are GEAIGNYY and EKD. In DNA form, the CDR3 reads TGTGCCTGTGGCACCCGTAAAACTTTTGGGGGATCCGGCGATAAACTCATCTTT. As protein: CACGTRKTFGGSGDKLIF.

As regards this clone: A far larger clone differs by one base, so this is likely a read error. Other DNA sequences in the sample encode the same CDR3. The V call is TRDV1, the J call TRDJ1; 8 bases match TRDD3. Germline loops: CDR1 TSWWSYY, CDR2 QGS. The CDR3 is made up of 15 amino acids. V lost 0 bases to trimming and J lost 2 bases; unmatched junction nucleotides: 2. The CDR3 here is CALGELTGGTDKLIF. The CDR3 nucleotides read TGTGCTCTTGGGGAACTTACTGGGGGTACCGATAAACTCATCTTT.

This clone was seen repeatedly, ten times or more. TCRdb's protein, taken from a much larger clone, differs from this DNA's translation at residue 9, likely owing to a read error; the protein displayed comes from the DNA. The chain links TRDV2 to TRDJ1, with 10 bases aligning to TRDD3. Germline trimming cut 3 bases from V and 7 bases from J; bases unmatched to any gene: 7. Germline-derived CDR1 and CDR2 are GEAIGNYY and EKD. The CDR3 is 14 amino acids. Written as DNA, the CDR3 is TGTGCCTGTGACGAACTGGGGGATGCGAGTAAACTCATCTTT. Its translation: CACDELGDASKLIF.

This clone has a handful of counts. The protein held in TCRdb is that of a much larger clone and does not match this DNA's translation at residue 11, likely because of a read error; the protein shown is translated from the DNA. The genes are TRDV1 and TRDJ1; the match to TRDD3 covers 9 bases. The CDR3 consists of 18 residues. The V and J ends lost 2 bases and 0 bases, in that order; junction bases with no gene match: 10. Germline V gene sequence: CDR1 TSWWSYY, CDR2 QGS. The CDR3 coding sequence is TGTGCTCTTGGGGAAGTGGCTCTGGGGGATGCCGACACCGATAAACTCATCTTT. It codes for CALGEVALGDADTDKLIF.